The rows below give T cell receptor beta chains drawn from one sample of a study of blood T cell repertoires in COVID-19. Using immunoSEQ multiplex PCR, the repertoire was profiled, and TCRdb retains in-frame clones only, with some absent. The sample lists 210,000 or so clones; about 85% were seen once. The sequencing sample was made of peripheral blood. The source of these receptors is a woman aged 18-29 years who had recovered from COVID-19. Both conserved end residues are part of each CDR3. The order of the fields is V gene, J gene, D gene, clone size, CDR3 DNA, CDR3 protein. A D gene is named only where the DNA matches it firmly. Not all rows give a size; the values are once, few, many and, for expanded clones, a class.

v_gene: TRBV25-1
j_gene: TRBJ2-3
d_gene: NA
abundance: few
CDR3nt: TGTGCCAGCAGTGTTGCTGGAGCTTACACAGATACGCAGTATTTT
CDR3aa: CASSVAGAYTDTQYF

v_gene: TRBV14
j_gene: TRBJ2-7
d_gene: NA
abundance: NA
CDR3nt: TGTGCCAGCAGCCTACAAAACAGGGCCTACGAGCAGTACTTC
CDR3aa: CASSLQNRAYEQYF

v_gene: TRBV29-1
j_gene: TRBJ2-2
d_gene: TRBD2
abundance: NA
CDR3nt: TGCAGCGCCCGCGGGAGTACGAACACCGGGGAGCTGTTTTTT
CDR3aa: CSARGSTNTGELFF

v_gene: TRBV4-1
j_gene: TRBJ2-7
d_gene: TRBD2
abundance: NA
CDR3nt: TGCGCCAGCAGCCGAGGGACTAGCGGGAGCTACGAGCAGTACTTC
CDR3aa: CASSRGTSGSYEQYF

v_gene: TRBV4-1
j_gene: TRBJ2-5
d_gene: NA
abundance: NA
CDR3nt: TGCGCCAGCAGCCAAGAGATAGGGCAGCGTGCGGGGGAGACCCAGTACTTC
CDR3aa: CASSQEIGQRAGETQYF

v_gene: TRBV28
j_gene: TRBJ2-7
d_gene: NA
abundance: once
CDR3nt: TGTGCCAGCAGTTTTCAGGTCCAGGCCTACGAGCAGTACTTC
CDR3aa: CASSFQVQAYEQYF

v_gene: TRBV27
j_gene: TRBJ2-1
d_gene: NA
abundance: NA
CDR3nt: TGTGCCAGCAGTACTCGAACAGGGAACTACTGGGATGAGCAGTTCTTC
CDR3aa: CASSTRTGNYWDEQFF

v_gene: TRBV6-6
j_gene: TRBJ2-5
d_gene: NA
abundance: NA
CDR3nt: TGTGCCAGCGGCCAGGGGACTACTCAAGAGACCCAGTACTTC
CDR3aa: CASGQGTTQETQYF

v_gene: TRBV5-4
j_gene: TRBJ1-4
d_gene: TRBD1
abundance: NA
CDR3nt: TGTGCCAGCAGCACCCTACAGGGGGCTGGTGAAAAACTGTTTTTT
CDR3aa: CASSTLQGAGEKLFF

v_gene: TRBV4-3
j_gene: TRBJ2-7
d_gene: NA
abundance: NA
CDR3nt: TGCGCCAGCAGCCAATCTAGGGGGGGATACGAGCAGTACTTC
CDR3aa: CASSQSRGGYEQYF

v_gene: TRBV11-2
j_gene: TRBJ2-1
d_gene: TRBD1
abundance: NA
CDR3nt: TGTGCCAGCAGCGGGGGACAGGGGACCTACAATGAGCAGTTCTTC
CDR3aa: CASSGGQGTYNEQFF

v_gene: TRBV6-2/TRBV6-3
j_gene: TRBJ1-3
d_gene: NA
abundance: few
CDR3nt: TGTGCCAGCAGTTACGTGGGGGCCTCTGGAAACACCATATATTTT
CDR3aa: CASSYVGASGNTIYF

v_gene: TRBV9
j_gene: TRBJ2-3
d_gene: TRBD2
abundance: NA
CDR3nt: TGTGCCAGCAGCAAGGGACTATTTTACACAGATACGCAGTATTTT
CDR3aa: CASSKGLFYTDTQYF

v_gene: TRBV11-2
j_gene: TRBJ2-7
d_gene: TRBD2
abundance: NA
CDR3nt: TGTGCCAGCAGCCCCCTAGCGGGAGACGGTTCCGAGCAGTACTTC
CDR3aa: CASSPLAGDGSEQYF

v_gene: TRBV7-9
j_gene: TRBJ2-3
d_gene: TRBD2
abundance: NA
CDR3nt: TGTGCCAGCAGCCGAGAGCGGGATACAGATACGCAGTATTTT
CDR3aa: CASSRERDTDTQYF

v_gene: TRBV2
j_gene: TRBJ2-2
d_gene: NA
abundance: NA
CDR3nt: TGTGCCAGCTCCAAGCTTTACAGCAACACCGGGGAGCTGTTTTTT
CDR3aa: CASSKLYSNTGELFF

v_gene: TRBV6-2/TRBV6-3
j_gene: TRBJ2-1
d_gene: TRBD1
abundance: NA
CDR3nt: TGTGCCAGCAGCAAGACAGGGGACAATGAGCAGTTCTTC
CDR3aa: CASSKTGDNEQFF

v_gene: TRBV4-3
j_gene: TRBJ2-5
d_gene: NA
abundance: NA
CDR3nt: TGCGCCAGCAGCCAAGAATCAAAAGAGACCCAGTACTTC
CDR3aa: CASSQESKETQYF

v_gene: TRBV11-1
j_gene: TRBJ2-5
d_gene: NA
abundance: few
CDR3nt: TGTGCCAGCAGCTTAGAAGCTAGGCGATCTGGGGAGACCCAGTACTTC
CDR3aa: CASSLEARRSGETQYF

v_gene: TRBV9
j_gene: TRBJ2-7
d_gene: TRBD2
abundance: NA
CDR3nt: TGTGCCAGCAGCGCTACCGGGACTAGTTTCTACGAGCAGTACTTC
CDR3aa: CASSATGTSFYEQYF

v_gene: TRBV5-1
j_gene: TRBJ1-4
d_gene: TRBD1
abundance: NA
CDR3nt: TGCGCCAGCAGCTTTGGCCGGGACAGAGTTAATGAAAAACTGTTTTTT
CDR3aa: CASSFGRDRVNEKLFF

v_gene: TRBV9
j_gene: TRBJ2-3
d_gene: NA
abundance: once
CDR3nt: TGTGCCAGCAGCGTAGCCGGGGGTCCAGATACGCAGTATTTT
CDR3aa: CASSVAGGPDTQYF

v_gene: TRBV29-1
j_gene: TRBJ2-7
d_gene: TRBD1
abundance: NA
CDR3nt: TGCAGCGTTGATTCAGGGGGCCTGGACGAGCAGTACTTC
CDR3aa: CSVDSGGLDEQYF

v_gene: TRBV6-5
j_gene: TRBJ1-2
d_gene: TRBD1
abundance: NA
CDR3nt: TGTGCCAGCAGTTACTCCGGCAGGGGGGACTATGGCTACACCTTC
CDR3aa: CASSYSGRGDYGYTF

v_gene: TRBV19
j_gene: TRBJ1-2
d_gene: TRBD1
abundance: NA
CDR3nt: TGTGCCAGTAGTCGTTTAACAGGGGACTCTAACTATGGCTACACCTTC
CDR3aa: CASSRLTGDSNYGYTF

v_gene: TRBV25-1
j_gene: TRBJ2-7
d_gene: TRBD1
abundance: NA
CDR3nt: TGTGCCAGCAGTGCCTCTAAGGGGGGGACAGGGGCACCCTACGAGCAGTACTTC
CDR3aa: CASSASKGGTGAPYEQYF

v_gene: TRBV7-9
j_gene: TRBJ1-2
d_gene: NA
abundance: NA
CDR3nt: TGTGCCAGCAGTCACAGGTTATTCTATGGCTACACCTTC
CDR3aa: CASSHRLFYGYTF

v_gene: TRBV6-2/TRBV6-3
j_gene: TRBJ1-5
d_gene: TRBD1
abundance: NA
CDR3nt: TGTGCCAGCAGTTACGGGTCAAGGACAGGCACGGGACAGCCCCAGCATTTT
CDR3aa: CASSYGSRTGTGQPQHF

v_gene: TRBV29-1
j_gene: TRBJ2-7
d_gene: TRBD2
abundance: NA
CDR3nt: TGCAGCGTTGGAATTAGCGGGGGTTCCTACGAGCAGTACTTC
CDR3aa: CSVGISGGSYEQYF

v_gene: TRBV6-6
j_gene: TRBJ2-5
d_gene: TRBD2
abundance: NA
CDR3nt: TGTGCCAGCAGTTACTCGGCGGCGGGAGGATGGGAGACCCAGTACTTC
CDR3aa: CASSYSAAGGWETQYF

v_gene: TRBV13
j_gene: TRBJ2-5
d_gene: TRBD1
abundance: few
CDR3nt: TGTGCCAGCAGCCCGACAGGGGACGGGGATCAAGAGACCCAGTACTTC
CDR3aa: CASSPTGDGDQETQYF

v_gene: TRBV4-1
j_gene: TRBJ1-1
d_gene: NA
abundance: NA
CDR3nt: TGCGCCAGCAGCCGGGCCGAAGGGGCCACTGAAGCTTTCTTT
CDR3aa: CASSRAEGATEAFF

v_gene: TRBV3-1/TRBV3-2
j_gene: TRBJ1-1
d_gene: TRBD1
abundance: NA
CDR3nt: TGTGCCAGCAGCCAAGGGAGGGGGCCCACTGAAGCTTTCTTT
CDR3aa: CASSQGRGPTEAFF

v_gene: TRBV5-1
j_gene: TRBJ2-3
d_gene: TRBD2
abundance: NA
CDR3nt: TGCGCCAGCAGCTTGGTACCACTAGCGGGTCGCACAGATACGCAGTATTTT
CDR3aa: CASSLVPLAGRTDTQYF

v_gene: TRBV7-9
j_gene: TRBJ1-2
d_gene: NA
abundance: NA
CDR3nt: TGTGCCAGCAGCCATGACGACACCTACTATGGCTACACCTTC
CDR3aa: CASSHDDTYYGYTF

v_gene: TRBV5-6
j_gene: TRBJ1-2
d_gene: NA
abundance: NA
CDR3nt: TGTGCCAGCAGCTTGACAGCTTACCCTTACTCCTATGGCTACACCTTC
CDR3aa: CASSLTAYPYSYGYTF

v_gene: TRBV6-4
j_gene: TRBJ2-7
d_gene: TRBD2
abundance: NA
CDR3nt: TGTGCCAGCAGTGACTTCTCGCTAGCGGGAGACTACGAGCAGTACTTC
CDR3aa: CASSDFSLAGDYEQYF

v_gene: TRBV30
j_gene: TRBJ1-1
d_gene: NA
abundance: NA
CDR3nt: TGTGCCTGGGGGACGGTCTGGCGGACTGAAGCTTTCTTT
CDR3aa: CAWGTVWRTEAFF

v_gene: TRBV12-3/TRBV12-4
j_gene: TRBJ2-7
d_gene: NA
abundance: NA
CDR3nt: TGTGCCAGCAGTTTAAGACTGATCGACGAGCAGTACTTC
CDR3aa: CASSLRLIDEQYF

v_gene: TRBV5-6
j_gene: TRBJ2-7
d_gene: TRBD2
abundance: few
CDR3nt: TGTGCCAGCAGCTTATATGCGGGAGCTTACGAGCAGTACTTC
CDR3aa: CASSLYAGAYEQYF

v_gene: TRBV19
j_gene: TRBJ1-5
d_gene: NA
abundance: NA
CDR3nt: TGTGCCAGTAGTATAGCGGACAGTAGCAATCAGCCCCAGCATTTT
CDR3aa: CASSIADSSNQPQHF

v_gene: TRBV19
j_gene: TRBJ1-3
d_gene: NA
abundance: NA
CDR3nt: TGTGCCAGTAGTACTTTCCCAGGACTTTCTGGAAACACCATATATTTT
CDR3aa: CASSTFPGLSGNTIYF

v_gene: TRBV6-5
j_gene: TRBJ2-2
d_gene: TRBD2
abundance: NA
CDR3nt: TGTGCCAGCGGGGGAGAGCGGGAGGAATCCGGGGAGCTGTTTTTT
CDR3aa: CASGGEREESGELFF

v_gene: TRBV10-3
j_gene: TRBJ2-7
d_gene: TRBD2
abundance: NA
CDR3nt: TGTGCCATCAGTGAACGGCTAGCGGGCCTTACCTACGAGCAGTACTTC
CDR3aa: CAISERLAGLTYEQYF

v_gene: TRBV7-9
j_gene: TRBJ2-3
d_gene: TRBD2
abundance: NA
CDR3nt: TGTGCCAGCAGCTTGCAGGGAGCGGGAGTAGGTGATACGCAGTATTTT
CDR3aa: CASSLQGAGVGDTQYF

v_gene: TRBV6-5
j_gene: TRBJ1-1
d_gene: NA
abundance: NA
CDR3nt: TGTGCCAGCAGTTACTCGAGTATTTGGAGGGGTGAAGCTTTCTTT
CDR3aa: CASSYSSIWRGEAFF

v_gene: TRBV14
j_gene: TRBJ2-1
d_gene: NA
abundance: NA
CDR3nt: TGTGCCAGCAGCCCTGGCGGGGTAGCCCTAAGCGAGTTCTTC
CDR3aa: CASSPGGVALSEFF

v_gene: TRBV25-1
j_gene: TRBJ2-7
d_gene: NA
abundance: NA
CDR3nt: TGTGCCAGCAGTGAATCTCTGGCCAATTCCTACGAGCAGTACTTC
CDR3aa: CASSESLANSYEQYF

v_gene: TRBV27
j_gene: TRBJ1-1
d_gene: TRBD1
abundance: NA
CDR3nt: TGTGCCAGCAGTTTATGGGGAACAGGGGGCACTGAAGCTTTCTTT
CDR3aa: CASSLWGTGGTEAFF

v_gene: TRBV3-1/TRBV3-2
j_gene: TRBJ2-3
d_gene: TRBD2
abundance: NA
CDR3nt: TGTGCCAGCAGAGGGACTAGCGGGATTACAGGAACAGATACGCAGTATTTT
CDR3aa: CASRGTSGITGTDTQYF

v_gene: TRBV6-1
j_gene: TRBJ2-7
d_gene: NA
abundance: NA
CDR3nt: TGTGCCAGCAGTGATCGCGTAACCTACGAGCAGTACTTC
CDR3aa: CASSDRVTYEQYF